The clone carrying this TCR beta chain was seen once. This sample is drawn from a study of CD8 T cells in Susac syndrome. The germline V gene encodes CDR1 SQVTM and CDR2 ANQGSEA. V lost 7 bases to trimming and J lost 2 bases; unmatched junction nucleotides: 6. This CDR3 has 14 amino acids. Reverse transcription used roughly 0.45 to 1 ug RNA and random hexamers. By means of immunoSEQ multiplex PCR, TCR beta CDR3 spanning 54 Vbeta and 13 Jbeta underwent amplification. TCRdb reprocessed the immunoSEQ multiplex PCR reads via MiXCR and lists one record per CDR3 protein. This sample yields under 200,000 distinct CDR3 sequences, of which approximately 95% are seen a single time; 0.15% to 0.2% belongs to the top ten.

The material sequenced was CD8+ T cells from PBMCs. V and J are TRBV29-1 and TRBJ2-7; TRBD2 matches 12 bases. The receptor comes from a human donor with multiple sclerosis. CDR3 region: CSAGLAGHPYEQYF. In DNA, the CDR3 is TGCAGCGCCGGACTAGCGGGACATCCCTACGAGCAGTACTTC.